The following is a TCR beta chain sequence with its context. Its antigen is still unknown. Within one base of it there is no much larger clone, and no base qualities were kept. This entry comes from a study of T cell responses to AZD1222 COVID-19 vaccine (dated by TCRdb to 2020 to 2022). Regarding the study in general: AZD1222 recipients with second doses at about 4 weeks or about 12 weeks were pooled, because spike-specific TCR depth and breadth did not differ between schedules. TCR sequencing was performed for some 250 trial participants, of whom around 200 were given two doses of AZD1222 and around 25 were given two doses of MenACWY control vaccine. Trial participants were enrolled by age into 18-55, 56-69 and 70-plus year subgroups, with about 150, 28 and 57 TCR-sequenced participants respectively.

The study at large found these results: Participants were mostly white British, with more females than males. The authors suggested clonal diversity may have been underestimated. In the small 56-69-year group, the increase in depth fell short of significance, most likely because of low power. Reportedly, close to half of the unique spike-specific TCRs recognized epitopes lying outside the regions that are mutated in the B.1.351 and B.1.1.7 variants. No day 14 peak-response samples were available, so repertoires were characterized only after the peak T cell response. After two AZD1222 doses, spike-specific TCR breadth and depth were significantly higher than at day 0 and than in MenACWY recipients. CD4 TCRs associated with the vaccine covered the entire spike protein, and the dominant responses were in regions 160-218 and 743-854. Only six AZD1222 recipients were SARS-CoV-2 seropositive at baseline, limiting conclusions about previously exposed vaccinees.

At the junction V is shortened by 5 bases and J by 1 base, with 8 bases in between. CDR1 is given as SGHTA and CDR2 as FQGTGA, both from the germline V gene. The CDR3 contains 14 residues, cysteine and phenylalanine counted. This entry keeps only the CDR3 DNA: 42 bases, framed from base 1. Reading the label with the study, this specimen's time point is: baseline before first vaccination. Vaccinee samples came from UK trials COV001 and COV002, including a single-blind randomized controlled phase 2/3 trial of AZD1222 (ChAdOx1 nCoV-19) in healthy adults. For TCRbeta chain sequencing, PBMC samples from trial participants were taken at day 0 and at day 28 after the second dose. The CDR3 regions of human TCRbeta chains were subjected to immunosequencing. The source study handled its data this way. TCRs in the repertoires were compared against a reference library of SARS-CoV-2-specific TCRs that had been generated with the MIRA antigen-specificity platform. Breadth was defined as the fraction of unique TCRs that were SARS-CoV-2-associated. Depth was defined as the fraction of total T cells that were SARS-CoV-2-associated. Using the MIRA data, each spike-specific TCR was mapped to the spike region that the TCR reacts to and placed in a CD4 or CD8 class. Log10-transformed breadth and depth values were compared by one-way ANOVA with Sidak's multiple comparisons tests. What TCRdb holds here is the immuneACCESS table cut down to in-frame rearrangements. Part of the clones is not present; checked against another copy, under half of the missing clones reflect an unresolved V gene, and the others are unexplained. The DNA was the basis for D and trimming; V, J and clone size are from that table. For this sample the table gives more than 150,000 clones, of which more than 75% were detected only once. Of the sample, more than 0.75% falls within the top ten clones.

The material sequenced was peripheral blood, taken on day 0 of AZD1222 vaccination. The receptor's source is an adult in good health. The chain uses TRBV7-3 and TRBJ2-2; the D gene identity is not certain. The DNA sequence reads TGTGCCAGCAGCCCCAATGGGAACACCGGGGAGCTGTTTTTT. Its amino acids are CASSPNGNTGELFF.